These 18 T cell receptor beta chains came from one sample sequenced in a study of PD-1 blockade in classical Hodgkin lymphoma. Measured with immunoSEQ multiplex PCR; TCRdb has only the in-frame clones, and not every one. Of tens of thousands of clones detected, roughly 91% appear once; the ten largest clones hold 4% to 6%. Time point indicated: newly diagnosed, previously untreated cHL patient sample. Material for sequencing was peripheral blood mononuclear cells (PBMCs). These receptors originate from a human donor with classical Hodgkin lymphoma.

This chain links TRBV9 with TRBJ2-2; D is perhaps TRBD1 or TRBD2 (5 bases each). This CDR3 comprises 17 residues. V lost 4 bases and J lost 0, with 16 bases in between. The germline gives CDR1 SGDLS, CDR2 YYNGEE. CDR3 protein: CASSSRTGPSNTGELFF. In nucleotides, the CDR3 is TGTGCCAGCAGCTCTAGGACGGGACCCTCGAACACCGGGGAGCTGTTTTTT.

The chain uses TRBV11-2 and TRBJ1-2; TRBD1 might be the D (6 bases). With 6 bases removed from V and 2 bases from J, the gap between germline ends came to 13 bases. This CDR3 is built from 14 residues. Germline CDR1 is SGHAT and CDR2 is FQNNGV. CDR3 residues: CASREQGGNYGYTF. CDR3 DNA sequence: TGTGCCAGCAGAGAACAGGGTGGCAACTATGGCTACACCTTC.

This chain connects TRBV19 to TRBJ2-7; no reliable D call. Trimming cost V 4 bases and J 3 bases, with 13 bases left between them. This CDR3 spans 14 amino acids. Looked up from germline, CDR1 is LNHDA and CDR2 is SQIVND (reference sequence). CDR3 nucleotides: TGTGCCAGTAGTACCAACGTCCCGATCTACGAGCAGTACTTC. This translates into CASSTNVPIYEQYF.

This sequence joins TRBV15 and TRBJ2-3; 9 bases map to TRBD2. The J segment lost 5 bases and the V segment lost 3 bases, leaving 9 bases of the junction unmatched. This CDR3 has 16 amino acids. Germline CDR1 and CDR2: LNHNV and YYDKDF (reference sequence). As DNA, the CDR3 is TGTGCCACCAGCAGTACCCGGAGTAGCGGGGGAGATACGCAGTATTTT. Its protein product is CATSSTRSSGGDTQYF.

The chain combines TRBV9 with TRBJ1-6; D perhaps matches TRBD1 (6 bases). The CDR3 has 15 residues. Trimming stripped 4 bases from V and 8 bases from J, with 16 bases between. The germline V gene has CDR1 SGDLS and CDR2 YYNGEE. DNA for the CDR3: TGTGCCAGCAGCACTTCACAGGGCAAAGATTCACCCCTCCACTTT. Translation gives CASSTSQGKDSPLHF.

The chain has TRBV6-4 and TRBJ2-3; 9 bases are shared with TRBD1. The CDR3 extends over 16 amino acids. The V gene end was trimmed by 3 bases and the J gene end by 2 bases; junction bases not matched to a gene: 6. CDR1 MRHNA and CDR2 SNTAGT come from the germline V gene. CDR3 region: CASSERGTGTTDTQYF. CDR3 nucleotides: TGTGCCAGCAGTGAACGAGGGACAGGGACCACAGATACGCAGTATTTT.

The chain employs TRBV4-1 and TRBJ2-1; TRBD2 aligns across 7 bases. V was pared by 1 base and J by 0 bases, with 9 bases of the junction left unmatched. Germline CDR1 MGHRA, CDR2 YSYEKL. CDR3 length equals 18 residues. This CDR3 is CASSQVNSGPSSYNEQFF. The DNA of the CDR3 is TGCGCCAGCAGCCAAGTAAATAGCGGGCCAAGCTCCTACAATGAGCAGTTCTTC.

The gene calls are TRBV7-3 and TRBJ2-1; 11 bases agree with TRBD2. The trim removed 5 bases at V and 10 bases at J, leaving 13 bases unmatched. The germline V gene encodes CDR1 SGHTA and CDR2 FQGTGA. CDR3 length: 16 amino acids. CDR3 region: CASSPNSGRVNTEQFF. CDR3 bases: TGTGCCAGCAGCCCCAATAGCGGGAGGGTGAATACGGAGCAGTTCTTC.

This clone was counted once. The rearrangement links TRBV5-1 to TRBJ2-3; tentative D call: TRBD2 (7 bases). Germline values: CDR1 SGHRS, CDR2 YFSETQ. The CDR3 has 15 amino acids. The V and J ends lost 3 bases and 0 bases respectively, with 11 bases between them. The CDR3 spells CASSSGRGSTDTQYF. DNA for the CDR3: TGCGCCAGCAGCTCAGGGAGGGGGAGCACAGATACGCAGTATTTT.

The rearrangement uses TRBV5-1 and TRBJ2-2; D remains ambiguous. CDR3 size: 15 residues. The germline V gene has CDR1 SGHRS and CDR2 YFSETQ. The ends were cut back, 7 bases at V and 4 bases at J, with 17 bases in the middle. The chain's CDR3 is CASSLVPVGTGELFF. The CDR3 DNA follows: TGCGCCAGCTCCTTGGTACCAGTCGGCACCGGGGAGCTGTTTTTT. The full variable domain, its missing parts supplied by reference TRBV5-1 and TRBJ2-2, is KAGVTQTPRYLIKTRGQQVTLSCSPISGHRSVSWYQQTPGQGLQFLFEYFSETQRNKGNFPGRFSGRQFSNSRSEMNVSTLELGDSALYLCASSLVPVGTGELFFGEGSRLTVL.

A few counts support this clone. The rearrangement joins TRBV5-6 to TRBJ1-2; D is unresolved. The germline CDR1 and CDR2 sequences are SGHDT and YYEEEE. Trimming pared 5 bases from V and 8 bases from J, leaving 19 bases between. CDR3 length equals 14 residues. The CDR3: CASRSGPAAFGYTF. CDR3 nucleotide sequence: TGTGCCAGCAGATCCGGTCCCGCGGCCTTCGGCTACACCTTC.

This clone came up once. The CDR3 DNA follows: TGTGCCAGCAGCGTTTTCTACAGGGGGAATCAGCCCCAGCATTTT. Translating it yields CASSVFYRGNQPQHF. The chain is built from TRBV9 and TRBJ1-5; 8 positions agree with TRBD1. The CDR3 runs 15 residues. With V trimmed by 2 bases and J by 4 bases, 5 bases remained unmatched. CDR1 and CDR2 from the germline V gene are SGDLS and YYNGEE.

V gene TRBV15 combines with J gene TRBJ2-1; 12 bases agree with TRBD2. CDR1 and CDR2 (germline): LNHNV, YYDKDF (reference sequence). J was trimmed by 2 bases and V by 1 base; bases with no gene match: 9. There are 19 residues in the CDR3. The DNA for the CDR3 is TGTGCCACCAGCAGAGTCGGGACTAGCGGGTCCATGGCCTACAATGAGCAGTTCTTC. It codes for CATSRVGTSGSMAYNEQFF.

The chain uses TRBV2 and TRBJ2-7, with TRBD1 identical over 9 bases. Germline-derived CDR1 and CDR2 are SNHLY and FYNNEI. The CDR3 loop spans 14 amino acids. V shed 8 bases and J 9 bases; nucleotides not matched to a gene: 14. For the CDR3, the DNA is TGTGCCAGCGGGGCAACAGGGGGCCCCAAGGGGCAGTACGTC. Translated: CASGATGGPKGQYV.

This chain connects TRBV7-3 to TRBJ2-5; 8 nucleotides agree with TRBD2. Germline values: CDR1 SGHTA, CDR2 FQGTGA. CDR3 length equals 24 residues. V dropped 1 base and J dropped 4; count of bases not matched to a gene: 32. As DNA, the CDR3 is TGTGCCAGCAGCTTAAAGTTCCATCGAGCGGGGACTAGAGTAACCGGGACTACGGGAGAGACCCAGTACTTC. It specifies CASSLKFHRAGTRVTGTTGETQYF.

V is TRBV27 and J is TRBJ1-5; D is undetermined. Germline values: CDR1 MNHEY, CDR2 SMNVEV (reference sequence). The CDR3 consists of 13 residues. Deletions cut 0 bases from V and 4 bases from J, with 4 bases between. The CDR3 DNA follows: TGTGCCAGCAGTTTATCAAGTAATCAGCCCCAGCATTTT. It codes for CASSLSSNQPQHF.

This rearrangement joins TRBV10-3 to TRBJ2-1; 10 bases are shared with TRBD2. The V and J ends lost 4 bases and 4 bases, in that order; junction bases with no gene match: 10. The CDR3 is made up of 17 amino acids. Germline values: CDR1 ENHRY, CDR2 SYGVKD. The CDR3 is CAISASSGRLLYNEQFF. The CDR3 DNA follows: TGTGCCATCAGTGCGTCTAGCGGGAGACTACTTTACAATGAGCAGTTCTTC.

Written as DNA, the CDR3 is TGTGCCAGCAGTTTTAGCGTCCGCGAAGGTTTTTCCGGGGAGCTGTTTTTT. It yields the protein CASSFSVREGFSGELFF. The chain combines TRBV27 with TRBJ2-2; a weak D match, TRBD2 (5 bases). From germline, CDR1 is MNHEY and CDR2 SMNVEV (reference sequence). V lost 3 bases and J lost 6, with 20 bases in between. The CDR3 is 17 amino acids.